A selection of T cell receptor beta chains follows, all from one sample in a study of blood T cell repertoires in COVID-19. The protocol was immunoSEQ multiplex PCR, while the TCRdb copy is restricted to in-frame clones and leaves out a portion. The sample shows about 400,000 clones, 88% of them seen only once. The sample comprised PBMCs or T cells enriched from blood (not recorded which). The receptor set was obtained from a woman aged 40 to 55 with acute COVID-19. CDR3s include the opening cysteine and the closing phenylalanine or tryptophan. The D gene is left open where the match is weak. A clone size is listed for some rows: how often the clone was seen (once, few, many), or a class if it is expanded.

TRBV7-2	NA	TRBJ1-3	TRBD1	CASSARTGVGNTIYF	TGTGCCAGCAGCGCCCGGACAGGGGTGGGAAACACCATATATTTT
TRBV2	NA	TRBJ2-3	TRBD2	CASSLLGLATDTQYF	TGTGCCAGCAGCCTACTAGGACTAGCGACAGATACGCAGTATTTT
TRBV15	NA	TRBJ1-6	TRBD1	CATSPGQGFNSPLHF	TGTGCCACCAGCCCGGGACAGGGGTTTAATTCACCCCTCCACTTT
TRBV2	NA	TRBJ2-5	TRBD2	CASSSTSGGLGTQYF	TGTGCCAGCAGTTCGACTAGCGGGGGACTCGGGACCCAGTACTTC
TRBV5-1	NA	TRBJ1-2	TRBD1	CASSLGGTAYGYTF	TGCGCCAGCAGCTTGGGAGGGACAGCATATGGCTACACCTTC
TRBV5-4	NA	TRBJ1-2	TRBD1	CASSLGLDRVNGYTF	TGTGCCAGCAGCTTAGGCCTAGACAGGGTCAATGGCTACACCTTC
TRBV19	NA	TRBJ1-5	TRBD1	CASSKQGLNQPQHF	TGTGCCAGTAGTAAACAGGGGTTGAATCAGCCCCAGCATTTT
TRBV18	NA	TRBJ2-5	TRBD2	CASSPLAGGSEETQYF	TGTGCCAGCTCACCCCTAGCGGGGGGGTCGGAAGAGACCCAGTACTTC
TRBV4-1	NA	TRBJ1-2	NA	CASSQSTNGGNYGYTF	TGCGCCAGCAGCCAGTCTACGAACGGGGGAAACTATGGCTACACCTTC
TRBV5-1	once	TRBJ2-1	NA	CASSLSNEQFF	TGCGCCAGCAGCCTGAGCAATGAGCAGTTCTTC
TRBV4-1	NA	TRBJ2-3	NA	CASSQEGKSVSTDTQYF	TGCGCCAGCAGCCAAGAAGGAAAGAGCGTTAGCACAGATACGCAGTATTTT
TRBV29-1	NA	TRBJ1-1	TRBD1	CSAETGTGYTEAFF	TGCAGCGCCGAGACCGGGACAGGGTATACTGAAGCTTTCTTT
TRBV6-2/TRBV6-3	NA	TRBJ1-2	TRBD1	CASSYHRGGYTF	TGTGCCAGCAGTTACCACAGGGGAGGCTACACCTTC
TRBV20-1	once	TRBJ2-1	NA	CSARDLNEQFF	TGCAGTGCTAGAGACCTCAATGAGCAGTTCTTC
TRBV2	few	TRBJ2-3	TRBD1	CASSEARQGSTDTQYF	TGTGCCAGCAGTGAAGCGCGACAGGGGAGCACAGATACGCAGTATTTT
TRBV5-4	NA	TRBJ2-2	NA	CASRRPGTGDTGELFF	TGTGCCAGCAGACGACCCGGGACTGGGGACACCGGGGAGCTGTTTTTT
TRBV9	once	TRBJ2-3	TRBD2	CASSNQPGGGGVTDTQYF	TGTGCCAGCAGCAACCAGCCCGGGGGCGGGGGGGTCACAGATACGCAGTATTTT
TRBV11-2	NA	TRBJ2-2	NA	CASSPSWLATRELFF	TGTGCCAGCAGCCCGTCCTGGCTAGCCACCAGGGAGCTGTTTTTT
TRBV30	NA	TRBJ1-3	TRBD1	CAWETGTEGNTIYF	TGTGCCTGGGAGACAGGGACGGAGGGAAACACCATATATTTT
TRBV5-1	NA	TRBJ2-1	NA	CASSRWDSHNEQFF	TGCGCCAGCAGCCGCTGGGACTCTCACAATGAGCAGTTCTTC
TRBV24-1	NA	TRBJ2-3	NA	CATSDPLGAGNTQYF	TGTGCCACCAGTGATCCCCTGGGGGCAGGTAATACGCAGTATTTT
TRBV5-1	once	TRBJ1-4	TRBD1	CASSPGQGLINEKLFF	TGCGCCAGCAGCCCAGGACAGGGGTTAATTAATGAAAAACTGTTTTTT
TRBV7-8	NA	TRBJ1-1	TRBD1	CASSYLQGANTEAFF	TGTGCCAGCAGCTACCTACAGGGGGCGAACACTGAAGCTTTCTTT
TRBV6-5	few	TRBJ2-7	TRBD1	CASSYSGQGPYEQYF	TGTGCCAGCAGTTACTCGGGACAGGGTCCCTACGAGCAGTACTTC
TRBV4-1	few	TRBJ1-1	NA	CASSGGSEAFF	TGCGCCAGCTCGGGTGGCTCTGAAGCTTTCTTT
TRBV7-9	once	TRBJ2-5	NA	CASSLVQERKETQYF	TGTGCCAGCAGCTTAGTTCAAGAGAGAAAAGAGACCCAGTACTTC
TRBV25-1	NA	TRBJ2-6	NA	CASSKSGHTSGANVLTF	TGTGCCAGCAGTAAATCTGGACACACCTCTGGGGCCAACGTCCTGACTTTC
TRBV7-9	once	TRBJ2-7	TRBD2	CASGRTSGGHSYEQYF	TGTGCCAGCGGCAGGACTAGCGGGGGCCACTCCTACGAGCAGTACTTC
TRBV10-3	NA	TRBJ1-1	TRBD1	CAIRQGGLAEAFF	TGTGCCATTAGACAGGGGGGATTAGCTGAAGCTTTCTTT
TRBV9	NA	TRBJ2-1	NA	CASSARGHEQFF	TGTGCCAGCAGCGCCAGGGGACATGAGCAGTTCTTC
TRBV4-1	NA	TRBJ2-3	NA	CASSQDYFDTQYF	TGCGCCAGCAGCCAAGATTACTTCGATACGCAGTATTTT
TRBV7-9	NA	TRBJ1-2	NA	CASSQLDFFGYTF	TGTGCCAGCAGCCAACTGGACTTTTTTGGCTACACCTTC
TRBV24-1	NA	TRBJ1-1	NA	CATSGGGGGNTEAFF	TGTGCCACCAGTGGAGGCGGCGGAGGGAACACTGAAGCTTTCTTT
TRBV11-3	NA	TRBJ1-5	TRBD1	CASIPPPGQGGDDSNQPQHF	TGTGCCAGCATCCCCCCCCCGGGACAGGGAGGGGACGATAGCAATCAGCCCCAGCATTTT
TRBV7-2	NA	TRBJ2-5	NA	CASSLYVRAQETQYF	TGTGCCAGCAGCTTGTACGTCAGGGCCCAAGAGACCCAGTACTTC
TRBV20-1	NA	TRBJ2-1	NA	CSASLGARDEQFF	TGCAGTGCTAGTTTGGGGGCCAGGGATGAGCAGTTCTTC
TRBV4-1	NA	TRBJ2-7	TRBD2	CASSQGAAGPYEQYF	TGCGCCAGCAGCCAAGGGGCAGCGGGGCCTTACGAGCAGTACTTC
TRBV6-6	NA	TRBJ1-1	TRBD1	CASSSRTGAEAFF	TGTGCCAGCAGTTCGCGGACAGGGGCTGAAGCTTTCTTT
TRBV4-2	NA	TRBJ1-1	NA	CASSDTGSAEAFF	TGTGCCAGCAGCGACACTGGGAGTGCTGAAGCTTTCTTT
TRBV6-5	few	TRBJ1-6	NA	CASSSQGFNSPLHF	TGTGCCAGCAGTTCCCAGGGGTTTAATTCACCCCTCCACTTT
TRBV21-1	NA	TRBJ1-5	NA	CASSKDDEAGSMCNQPQHF	TGTGCCAGCAGCAAAGACGACGAGGCGGGCAGTATGTGCAATCAGCCCCAGCATTTT